This T cell receptor (beta chain) originates from a study of CD8+ T cells in alopecia areata. Extraction and reverse transcription of RNA yielded cDNA as the sequencing template. Sequencing was performed with immunoSEQ multiplex PCR; in TCRdb, only in-frame clones are kept and a portion is missing. The repertoire includes fewer than 4,000 clones, 70% to 80% of them detected once, and roughly 6.4% sits in the top ten. Study results and limitations: Links between baseline CD8+ expansion and response need larger treated cohorts. Greater clonality was observed in lesional scalp samples, especially alopecia totalis/universalis, versus normal scalp.

The V gene end was trimmed by 5 bases and the J gene end by 5 bases; junction bases not matched to a gene: 8. The CDR3 contains 14 residues. Germline V gene lookup returns CDR1 SGHTA and CDR2 FQGNSA. Concerning this clone: What it recognizes is unknown.

Stated treatment: oral pan-JAK inhibitor, 5-10 mg twice daily. Peripheral blood samples and lesional scalp punch biopsies were obtained from alopecia areata patients. The TCR was taken from a human donor with alopecia areata. Sequenced material: skin, taken at week 24, from a patient treated with tofacitinib. The chain links TRBV7-2 to TRBJ1-2, with TRBD1 matching 7 bases. CDR3 in DNA: TGTGCCAGCAGCCCTACGACAGGGTCTTATGGCTACACCTTC. It is translated as CASSPTTGSYGYTF.